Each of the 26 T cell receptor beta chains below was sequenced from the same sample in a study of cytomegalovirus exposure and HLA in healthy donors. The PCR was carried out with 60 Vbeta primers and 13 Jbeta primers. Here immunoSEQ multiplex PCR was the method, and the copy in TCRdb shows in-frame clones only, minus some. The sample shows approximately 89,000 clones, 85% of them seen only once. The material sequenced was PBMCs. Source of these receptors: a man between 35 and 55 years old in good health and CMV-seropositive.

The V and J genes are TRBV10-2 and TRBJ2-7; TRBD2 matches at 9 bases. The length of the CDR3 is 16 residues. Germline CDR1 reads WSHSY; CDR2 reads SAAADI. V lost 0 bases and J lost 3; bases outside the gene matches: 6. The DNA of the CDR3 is TGCGCCAGCAGTGAGTCGACGGCGGGAGGGCGCTACGAGCAGTACTTC. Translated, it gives CASSESTAGGRYEQYF.

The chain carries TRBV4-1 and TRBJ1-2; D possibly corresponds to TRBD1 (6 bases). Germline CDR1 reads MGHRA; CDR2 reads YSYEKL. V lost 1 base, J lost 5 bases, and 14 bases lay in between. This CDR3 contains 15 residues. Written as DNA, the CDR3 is TGCGCCAGCAGCCAAGTTGCAGGGGTTGTTTATGGCTACACCTTC. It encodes CASSQVAGVVYGYTF.

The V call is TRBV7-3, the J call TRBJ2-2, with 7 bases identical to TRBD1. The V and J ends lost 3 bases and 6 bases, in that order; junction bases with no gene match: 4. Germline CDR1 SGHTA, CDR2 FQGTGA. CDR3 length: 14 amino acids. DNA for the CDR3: TGTGCCAGCAGCTTCCGACAGGGCGCCGGGGAGCTGTTTTTT. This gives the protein CASSFRQGAGELFF.

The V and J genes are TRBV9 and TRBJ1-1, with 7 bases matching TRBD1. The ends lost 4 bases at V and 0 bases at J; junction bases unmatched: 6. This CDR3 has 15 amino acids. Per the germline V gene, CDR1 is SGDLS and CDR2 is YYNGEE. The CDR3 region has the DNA TGTGCCAGCAGCCCCCGGACAGGATTGAACACTGAAGCTTTCTTT. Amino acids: CASSPRTGLNTEAFF.

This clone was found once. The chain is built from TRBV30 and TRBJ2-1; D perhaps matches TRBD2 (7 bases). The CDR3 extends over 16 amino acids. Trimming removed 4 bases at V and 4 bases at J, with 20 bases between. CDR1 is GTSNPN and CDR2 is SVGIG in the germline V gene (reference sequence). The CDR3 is CAWMLAGAPLYNEQFF. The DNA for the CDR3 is TGTGCCTGGATGCTGGCGGGGGCCCCCCTTTACAATGAGCAGTTCTTC.

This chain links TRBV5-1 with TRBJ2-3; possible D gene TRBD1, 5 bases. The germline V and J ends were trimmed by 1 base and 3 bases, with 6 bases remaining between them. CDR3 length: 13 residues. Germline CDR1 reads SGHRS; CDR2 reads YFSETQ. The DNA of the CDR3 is TGCGCCAGCAGCTTGTCAGGGACAGATACGCAGTATTTT. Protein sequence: CASSLSGTDTQYF.

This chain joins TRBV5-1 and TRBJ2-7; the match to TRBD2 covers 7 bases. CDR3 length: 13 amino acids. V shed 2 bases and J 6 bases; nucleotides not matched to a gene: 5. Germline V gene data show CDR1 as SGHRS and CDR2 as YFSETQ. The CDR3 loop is CASSFPGGGEQYF. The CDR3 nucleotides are TGCGCCAGCAGCTTCCCGGGCGGGGGCGAGCAGTACTTC. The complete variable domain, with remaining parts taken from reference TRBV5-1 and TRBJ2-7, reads KAGVTQTPRYLIKTRGQQVTLSCSPISGHRSVSWYQQTPGQGLQFLFEYFSETQRNKGNFPGRFSGRQFSNSRSEMNVSTLELGDSALYLCASSFPGGGEQYFGPGTRLTVT.

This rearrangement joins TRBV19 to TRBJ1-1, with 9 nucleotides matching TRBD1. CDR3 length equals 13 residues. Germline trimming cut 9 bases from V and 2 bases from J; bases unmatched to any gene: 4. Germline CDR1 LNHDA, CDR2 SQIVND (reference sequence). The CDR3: CASQTGGNTEAFF. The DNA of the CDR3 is TGTGCCAGCCAAACAGGGGGCAACACTGAAGCTTTCTTT.

CDR3: CASSHGTWGNTEAFF. CDR3 nucleotide sequence: TGTGCCAGCAGCCACGGGACTTGGGGGAACACTGAAGCTTTCTTT. This chain joins TRBV7-9 and TRBJ1-1; D is perhaps TRBD1 (5 bases). V was shortened by 5 bases and J by 1 base, with 14 bases between the two germline ends. The germline V gene has CDR1 SEHNR and CDR2 FQNEAQ (reference sequence). The CDR3 has 15 residues.

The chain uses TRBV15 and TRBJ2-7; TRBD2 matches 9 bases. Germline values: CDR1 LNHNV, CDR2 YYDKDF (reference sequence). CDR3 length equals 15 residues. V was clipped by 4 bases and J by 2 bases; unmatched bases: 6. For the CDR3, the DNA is TGTGCCACCAGCAAATTGCGGGAGGGCCCCTACGAGCAGTACTTC. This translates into CATSKLREGPYEQYF.

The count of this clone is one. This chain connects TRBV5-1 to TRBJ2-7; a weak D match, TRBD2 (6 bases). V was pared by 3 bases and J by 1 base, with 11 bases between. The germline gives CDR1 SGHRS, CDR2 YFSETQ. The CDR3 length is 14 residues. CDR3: CASSSGTPSYEQYF. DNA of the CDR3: TGCGCCAGCAGCTCGGGGACTCCTTCCTACGAGCAGTACTTC.

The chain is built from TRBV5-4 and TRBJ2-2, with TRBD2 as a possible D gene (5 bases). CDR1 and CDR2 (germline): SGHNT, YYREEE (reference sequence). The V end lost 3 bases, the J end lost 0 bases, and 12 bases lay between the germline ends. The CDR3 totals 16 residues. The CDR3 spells CASSSKRHPNTGELFF. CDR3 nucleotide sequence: TGTGCCAGCAGCTCGAAGCGGCACCCGAACACCGGGGAGCTGTTTTTT. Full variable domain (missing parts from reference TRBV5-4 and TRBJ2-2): ETGVTQSPTHLIKTRGQQVTLRCSSQSGHNTVSWYQQALGQGPQFIFQYYREEENGRGNFPPRFSGLQFPNYSSELNVNALELDDSALYLCASSSKRHPNTGELFFGEGSRLTVL.

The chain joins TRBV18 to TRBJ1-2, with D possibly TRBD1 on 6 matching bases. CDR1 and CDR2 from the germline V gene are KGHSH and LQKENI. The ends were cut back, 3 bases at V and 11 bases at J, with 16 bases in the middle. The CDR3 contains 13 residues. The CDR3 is CASSPNREFGYTF. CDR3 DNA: TGTGCCAGCTCACCGAACAGGGAGTTTGGGTACACCTTC.

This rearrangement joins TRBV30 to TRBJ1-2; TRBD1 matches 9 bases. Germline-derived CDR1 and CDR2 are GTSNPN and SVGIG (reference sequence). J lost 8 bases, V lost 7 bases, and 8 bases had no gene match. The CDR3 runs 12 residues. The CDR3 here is CALLGTGNGYTF. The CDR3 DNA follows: TGTGCCTTACTAGGGACAGGGAACGGCTACACCTTC.

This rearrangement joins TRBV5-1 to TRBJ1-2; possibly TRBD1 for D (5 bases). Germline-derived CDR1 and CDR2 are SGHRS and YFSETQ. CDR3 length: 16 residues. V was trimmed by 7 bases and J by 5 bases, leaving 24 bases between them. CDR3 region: CASLPTADRVGYGYTF. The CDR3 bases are TGCGCCAGCCTACCCACCGCCGACAGAGTTGGGTATGGCTACACCTTC.

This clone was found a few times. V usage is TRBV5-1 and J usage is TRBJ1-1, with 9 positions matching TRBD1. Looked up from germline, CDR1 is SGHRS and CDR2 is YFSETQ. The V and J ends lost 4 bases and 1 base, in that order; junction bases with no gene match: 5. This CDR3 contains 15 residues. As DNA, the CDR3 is TGCGCCAGCAGCACGAGGGACAGGGAGAACACTGAAGCTTTCTTT. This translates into CASSTRDRENTEAFF. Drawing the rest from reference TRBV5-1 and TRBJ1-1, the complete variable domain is KAGVTQTPRYLIKTRGQQVTLSCSPISGHRSVSWYQQTPGQGLQFLFEYFSETQRNKGNFPGRFSGRQFSNSRSEMNVSTLELGDSALYLCASSTRDRENTEAFFGQGTRLTVV.

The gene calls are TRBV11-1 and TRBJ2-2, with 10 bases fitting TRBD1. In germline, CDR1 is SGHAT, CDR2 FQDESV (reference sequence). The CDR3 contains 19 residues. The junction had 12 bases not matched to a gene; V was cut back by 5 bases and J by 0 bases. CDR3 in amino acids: CASSGEPGQGLANTGELFF. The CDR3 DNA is TGTGCCAGCAGCGGGGAACCGGGACAGGGGCTCGCGAACACCGGGGAGCTGTTTTTT.

CDR3 sequence: CASSLLFGQGAGEQYF. The DNA of the CDR3 is TGTGCCAGCAGTTTATTGTTCGGGCAGGGGGCGGGGGAGCAGTACTTC. The chain is built from TRBV28 and TRBJ2-7, with 8 nucleotides matching TRBD1. V gave up 1 base and J gave up 7 bases; unmatched junction bases: 12. This CDR3 is built from 16 residues. Per germline, CDR1 MDHEN and CDR2 SYDVKM.

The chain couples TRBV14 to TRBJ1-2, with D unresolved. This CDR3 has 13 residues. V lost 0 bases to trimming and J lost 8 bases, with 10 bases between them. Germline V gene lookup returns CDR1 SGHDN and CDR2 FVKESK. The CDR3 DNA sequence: TGTGCCAGCAGCCAAGATCTAGAGAAGGGCTACACCTTC. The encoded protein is CASSQDLEKGYTF. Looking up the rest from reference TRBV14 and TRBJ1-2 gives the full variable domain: EAGVTQFPSHSVIEKGQTVTLRCDPISGHDNLYWYRRVMGKEIKFLLHFVKESKQDESGMPNNRFLAERTGGTYSTLKVQPAELEDSGVYFCASSQDLEKGYTFGSGTRLTVV.

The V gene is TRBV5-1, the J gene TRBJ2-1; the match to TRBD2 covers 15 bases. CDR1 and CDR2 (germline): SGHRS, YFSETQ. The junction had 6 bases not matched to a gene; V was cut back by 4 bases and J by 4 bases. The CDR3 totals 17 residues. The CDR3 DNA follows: TGCGCCAGCAGCACGGGACTAGCGGGGGGCAAATACAATGAGCAGTTCTTC. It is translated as CASSTGLAGGKYNEQFF.

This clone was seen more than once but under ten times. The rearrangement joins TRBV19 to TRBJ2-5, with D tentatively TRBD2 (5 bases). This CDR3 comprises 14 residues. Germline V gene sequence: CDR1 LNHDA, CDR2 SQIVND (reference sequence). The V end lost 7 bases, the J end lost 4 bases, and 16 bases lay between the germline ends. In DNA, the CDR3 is TGTGCCAGTATGGAGGTGGGCAGCGGAGAGACCCAGTACTTC. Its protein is CASMEVGSGETQYF. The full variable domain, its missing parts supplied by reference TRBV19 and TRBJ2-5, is DGGITQSPKYLFRKEGQNVTLSCEQNLNHDAMYWYRQDPGQGLRLIYYSQIVNDFQKGDIAEGYSVSREKKESFPLTVTSAQKNPTAFYLCASMEVGSGETQYFGPGTRLLVL.

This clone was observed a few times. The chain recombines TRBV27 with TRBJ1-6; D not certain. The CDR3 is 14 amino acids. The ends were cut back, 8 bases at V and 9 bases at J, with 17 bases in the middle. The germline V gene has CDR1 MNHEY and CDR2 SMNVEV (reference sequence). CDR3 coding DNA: TGTGCCAGCGCGTTGACACAAAATAGTTCACCCCTCCACTTT. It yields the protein CASALTQNSSPLHF.

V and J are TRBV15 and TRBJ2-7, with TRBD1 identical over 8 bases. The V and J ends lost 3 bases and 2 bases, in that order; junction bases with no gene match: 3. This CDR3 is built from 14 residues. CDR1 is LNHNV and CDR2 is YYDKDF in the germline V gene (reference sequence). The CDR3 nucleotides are TGTGCCACCAGCAGCACAGGGGGGACCTACGAGCAGTACTTC. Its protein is CATSSTGGTYEQYF.

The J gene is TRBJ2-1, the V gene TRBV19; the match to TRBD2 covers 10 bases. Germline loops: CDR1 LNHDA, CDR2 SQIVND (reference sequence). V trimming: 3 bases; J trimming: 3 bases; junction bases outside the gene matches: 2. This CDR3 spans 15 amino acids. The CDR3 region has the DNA TGTGCCAGTAGTATCGGACTAGCGGTCTACAATGAGCAGTTCTTC. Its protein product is CASSIGLAVYNEQFF.

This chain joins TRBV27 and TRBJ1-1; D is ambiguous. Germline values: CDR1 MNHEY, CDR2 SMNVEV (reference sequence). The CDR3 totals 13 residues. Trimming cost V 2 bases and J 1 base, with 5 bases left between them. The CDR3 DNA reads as TGTGCCAGCAGTTTAGTCCAGAACACTGAAGCTTTCTTT. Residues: CASSLVQNTEAFF.

CDR3 sequence (DNA): TGTGCCAGCAGCCTCAGGAGGAGGGAGAGCTCCTATAATTCACCCCTCCACTTT. Encoded protein: CASSLRRRESSYNSPLHF. V gene TRBV21-1 combines with J gene TRBJ1-6. TRBV21-1 is classified as a pseudogene. This CDR3 region has 18 residues.